Each of the 23 T cell receptor beta chains below was sequenced from the same sample in a study of blood T cell repertoires in COVID-19 (TCRdb year 2020). The library was built by means of the immunoSEQ multiplex PCR assay. TCRdb's version of the immuneACCESS table is confined to in-frame rearrangements and falls short of the full clone set. An unresolved V gene accounts for under half of the shortfall where checked; the remainder is of unknown origin. For this sample the table gives 300,000 to 350,000 clones, of which more than 85% were detected only once. Over 0.8% of the sample rests with the top ten. Sequencing was carried out using PBMCs or T cells enriched from blood (not recorded which). The receptors originated from a young woman who had recovered from COVID-19.

V gene TRBV5-4 combines with J gene TRBJ1-6; 7 bases are a match to TRBD1. CDR1 is SGHNT, CDR2 YYREEE, per germline (reference sequence). The CDR3 loop spans 14 amino acids. J lost 8 bases, V lost 4 bases, and 6 bases had no gene match. The CDR3 loop is CASSSSTGYSPLHF. The CDR3 DNA reads TGTGCCAGCAGCAGTTCGACAGGGTATTCACCCCTCCACTTT. The variable domain in full, with the rest retrieved from reference TRBV5-4 and TRBJ1-6, is ETGVTQSPTHLIKTRGQQVTLRCSSQSGHNTVSWYQQALGQGPQFIFQYYREEENGRGNFPPRFSGLQFPNYSSELNVNALELDDSALYLCASSSSTGYSPLHFGNGTRLTVT.

The chain is built from TRBV6-5 and TRBJ1-1, with D tentatively TRBD1 (6 bases). The CDR3 covers 15 residues. Per the germline V gene, CDR1 is MNHEY and CDR2 is SVGAGI. Trimming cost V 4 bases and J 3 bases, with 15 bases left between them. The CDR3 DNA sequence: TGTGCCAGCAGTTTATTAAGGGGGGGACACACTGAAGCTTTCTTT. This translates into CASSLLRGGHTEAFF.

This chain connects TRBV28 to TRBJ2-7; D might be TRBD2 (7 bases). Germline V gene lookup returns CDR1 MDHEN and CDR2 SYDVKM. The V end lost 3 bases, the J end lost 4 bases, and 13 bases lay between the germline ends. CDR3 length: 14 amino acids. The CDR3 DNA reads TGTGCCAGCAGTTTTGGACGGGGGGCTTACGAGCAGTACTTC. The encoded protein is CASSFGRGAYEQYF.

The chain recombines TRBV12-5 with TRBJ1-5, with 8 bases matching TRBD1. The ends lost 3 bases at V and 11 bases at J; junction bases unmatched: 6. This CDR3 region has 13 residues. CDR1 LGHNT and CDR2 FRNRAP come from the germline V gene. The CDR3 nucleotides read TGTGCTAGTGGTTTCGCAGGGGGCGAGGCCCAGCATTTT. Protein sequence: CASGFAGGEAQHF.

V is TRBV4-1 and J is TRBJ2-7; TRBD2 matches at 10 bases. The CDR3 length is 15 residues. V lost 1 base to trimming and J lost 0 bases; unmatched junction nucleotides: 0. Germline V gives CDR1 MGHRA, CDR2 YSYEKL. CDR3 region: CASSQASGGSYEQYF. For the CDR3, the DNA is TGCGCCAGCAGCCAAGCTAGCGGGGGCTCCTACGAGCAGTACTTC.

V gene TRBV18 combines with J gene TRBJ1-4, with D uncertain. The V end was cut by 6 bases, the J end by 6 bases, with 11 bases between. Germline V gene data show CDR1 as KGHSH and CDR2 as LQKENI. The length of the CDR3 is 13 residues. CDR3 residues: CASSRSKDEKLFF. The CDR3 nucleotides are TGTGCCAGCTCCAGGTCCAAGGATGAAAAACTGTTTTTT.

This sequence joins TRBV18 and TRBJ2-1; D is unclear. V lost 2 bases, J lost 4 bases, and 9 bases lay in between. Germline CDR1 and CDR2: KGHSH and LQKENI. The CDR3 is made up of 14 amino acids. CDR3 loop: CASSPELLYNEQFF. DNA of the CDR3: TGTGCCAGCTCACCAGAGTTATTATACAATGAGCAGTTCTTC.

The V and J genes are TRBV6-5 and TRBJ2-3; the match to TRBD1 covers 9 bases. CDR3 length equals 14 residues. Per the germline V gene, CDR1 is MNHEY and CDR2 is SVGAGI. The J segment lost 2 bases and the V segment lost 7 bases, leaving 4 bases of the junction unmatched. The CDR3 DNA reads as TGTGCCAGCAAGGGGACAGGGCACACAGATACGCAGTATTTT. This translates into CASKGTGHTDTQYF.

The chain joins TRBV24-1 to TRBJ2-7; the D is unclear. The ends were cut back, 0 bases at V and 6 bases at J, with 5 bases in the middle. This CDR3 has 12 amino acids. Germline lookup yields CDR1 KGHDR and CDR2 SFDVKD. The CDR3, as DNA: TGTGCCACCAGTGATTTGAGCACCGAGCAGTACTTC. Translated, it gives CATSDLSTEQYF.

This clone appeared once. Distinct nucleotide sequences in the sample also encode this CDR3. The rearrangement uses TRBV15 and TRBJ1-3; D unclear. CDR1 LNHNV and CDR2 YYDKDF come from the germline V gene (reference sequence). V was trimmed by 0 bases and J by 0 bases, leaving 6 bases between them. The length of the CDR3 is 15 residues. Here the CDR3 DNA reads TGTGCCACCAGCAGAGATCGGGGCTCTGGAAACACCATATATTTT. As protein: CATSRDRGSGNTIYF. Filled out from reference TRBV15 and TRBJ1-3, the complete variable domain reads DAMVIQNPRYQVTQFGKPVTLSCSQTLNHNVMYWYQQKSSQAPKLLFHYYDKDFNNEADTPDNFQSRRPNTSFCFLDIRSPGLGDTAMYLCATSRDRGSGNTIYFGEGSWLTVV.

The chain combines TRBV15 with TRBJ2-4, with 9 bases lining up with TRBD1. CDR3 length: 14 residues. In germline, CDR1 is LNHNV, CDR2 YYDKDF (reference sequence). Trimming removed 6 bases from V and 5 bases from J; junction bases left unmatched: 5. The CDR3 region has the DNA TGTGCCACCAGTCCCGGGACAGGGCAAAACATTCAGTACTTC. Translation: CATSPGTGQNIQYF.

This clone was detected only a few times. DNA of the CDR3: TGCGCCAGCAGGCCGACAGGGGGTGATACGCAGTATTTT. It is translated as CASRPTGGDTQYF. The chain is built from TRBV10-1 and TRBJ2-3; 9 bases align to TRBD1. Germline assignment: CDR1 WNHNN and CDR2 SYGVQD (reference sequence). This CDR3 contains 13 residues. V shed 6 bases and J 6 bases; nucleotides not matched to a gene: 4.

This clone has just one count. The chain combines TRBV5-8 with TRBJ2-5, with 7 nucleotides matching TRBD1. V lost 0 bases to trimming and J lost 2 bases; unmatched junction nucleotides: 7. The CDR3 contains 16 residues. The germline V gene encodes CDR1 SGHTS and CDR2 YDEGEE. The CDR3 DNA is TGTGCCAGCAGCTTGGGGGACAGTTCGTTTCAAGAGACCCAGTACTTC. Translating gives CASSLGDSSFQETQYF.

This chain joins TRBV28 and TRBJ1-2; TRBD1 matches 8 bases. Looked up from germline, CDR1 is MDHEN and CDR2 is SYDVKM. The V and J ends lost 5 bases and 7 bases, in that order; junction bases with no gene match: 6. The CDR3 spans 13 residues. In DNA form, the CDR3 reads TGTGCCAGCAGTGGACAGGGTTCGGGTGGCTACACCTTC. Its translation is CASSGQGSGGYTF.

The J gene is TRBJ1-2, the V gene TRBV6-2 or TRBV6-3; 9 bases are a match to TRBD1. Germline CDR1 reads MNHEY; CDR2 reads SVGEGT. This CDR3 is built from 16 residues. The J segment lost 8 bases and the V segment lost 6 bases, leaving 16 bases of the junction unmatched. CDR3 in DNA: TGTGCCAGCAGCTTTTCTCCGGGACAGGGATCGAAAGGCTACACCTTC. This sequence encodes CASSFSPGQGSKGYTF.

In its sample, this clone was seen once. The chain carries TRBV15 and TRBJ1-4, with unresolved D. Germline V gene data show CDR1 as LNHNV and CDR2 as YYDKDF (reference sequence). CDR3 size: 13 residues. V was clipped by 0 bases and J by 7 bases, with 6 bases between them. The CDR3 loop reads CATSRDQVEKLFF. DNA for the CDR3: TGTGCCACCAGCAGAGATCAGGTTGAAAAACTGTTTTTT.

The genes are TRBV27 and TRBJ2-3; possible D gene TRBD2, 5 bases. The CDR3 totals 15 residues. Germline CDR1 and CDR2: MNHEY and SMNVEV (reference sequence). V lost 6 bases to trimming and J lost 2 bases, with 15 bases between them. This CDR3 reads CASSQESGTTDTQYF. CDR3 bases: TGTGCCAGCAGCCAGGAGAGCGGAACCACAGATACGCAGTATTTT.

The CDR3 DNA reads as TGTGCCAGCAGCTTAGATGGGAGCCGCACCGGGGAGCTGTTTTTT. This gives the protein CASSLDGSRTGELFF. The chain combines TRBV7-2 with TRBJ2-2, with a tentative D call TRBD2 (5 bases). The CDR3 is made up of 15 amino acids. The V end lost 1 base, the J end lost 4 bases, and 10 bases lay between the germline ends. The germline CDR1 and CDR2 sequences are SGHTA and FQGNSA.

This chain connects TRBV19 to TRBJ1-1, with D perhaps TRBD1 (6 bases). Germline V gives CDR1 LNHDA, CDR2 SQIVND (reference sequence). This CDR3 comprises 17 residues. V gave up 4 bases and J gave up 1 base, with 19 bases separating them. The CDR3 protein is CASSSRFRGLSNTEAFF. For the CDR3, the DNA is TGTGCCAGTAGTAGCCGTTTCAGGGGCCTTTCGAACACTGAAGCTTTCTTT.

The V and J genes are TRBV2 and TRBJ2-4; 9 nucleotides agree with TRBD2. V dropped 1 base and J dropped 1; count of bases not matched to a gene: 11. CDR3 length: 19 residues. Germline V gives CDR1 SNHLY, CDR2 FYNNEI. The CDR3 DNA follows: TGTGCCAGCAGTGAAGATGACTTAGCGGGGGCGAGGGCCAAAAACATTCAGTACTTC. Translated, it gives CASSEDDLAGARAKNIQYF.

The chain carries TRBV18 and TRBJ2-1, with TRBD2 identical over 9 bases. CDR1 is KGHSH and CDR2 is LQKENI in the germline V gene. J was trimmed by 6 bases and V by 3 bases; bases with no gene match: 9. The length of the CDR3 is 16 residues. The CDR3 nucleotides are TGTGCCAGCTCACCGGGCGGGGGGGCGATTGGCAATGAGCAGTTCTTC. Its translation: CASSPGGGAIGNEQFF.

The V and J genes are TRBV30 and TRBJ1-1; D remains unclear. This CDR3 has 14 residues. The germline gives CDR1 GTSNPN, CDR2 SVGIG (reference sequence). V dropped 1 base and J dropped 4 bases, with 13 bases sitting between them. The CDR3 here is CAWSDMRVSTEAFF. CDR3 coding DNA: TGTGCCTGGAGTGATATGAGGGTTTCCACTGAAGCTTTCTTT. The complete variable domain, with remaining parts taken from reference TRBV30 and TRBJ1-1, reads SQTIHQWPATLVQPVGSPLSLECTVEGTSNPNLYWYRQAAGRGLQLLFYSVGIGQISSEVPQNLSASRPQDRQFILSSKKLLLSDSGFYLCAWSDMRVSTEAFFGQGTRLTVV.

This clone was counted between two and nine times. The chain uses TRBV9 and TRBJ1-6, with TRBD1 matching over 7 bases. V was pared by 0 bases and J by 6 bases, with 9 bases of the junction left unmatched. CDR3 length: 17 residues. From germline, CDR1 is SGDLS and CDR2 YYNGEE. CDR3 bases: TGTGCCAGCAGCGTAGAACTCCCGGGACAGAGTAATTCACCCCTCCACTTT. Protein product: CASSVELPGQSNSPLHF.